Sequencing of this TCR beta chain was carried out in a study of siplizumab effects on memory and regulatory T cells. Study-wide points: Tregs proliferating in siplizumab cultures lacked confirmation of their suppressive function. Naive-or-memory phenotypes were unassignable for roughly 75-96% of proliferating CD4+ or CD8+ clones. Memory cells seemed less diverse than naive T cells, which also seemed major contributors to the alloresponse.

This clone has just a few counts. What it recognizes is unknown. Here immunoSEQ multiplex PCR was the method, and the copy in TCRdb shows in-frame clones only, minus some. The data show fewer than 100,000 clones, with 94% seen just once and roughly 0.3% held by the top ten. The sequenced material came from non-Treg CD4+ T cells sorted from blood. The sequence came from a human donor in good health.

Written as DNA, the CDR3 is TGTGCCAGCAGCGAGGGACCGATCTATGGCTACACCTTC. It codes for CASSEGPIYGYTF. The chain is built from TRBV9 and TRBJ1-2; perhaps TRBD1 as D (5 bases). Trimming took off 3 bases at V and 4 bases at J, with 10 bases between the two ends. The germline V gene has CDR1 SGDLS and CDR2 YYNGEE. CDR3 size: 13 residues.